This T cell receptor beta chain was observed in a study of shared clonotypes between healthy human individuals. Overall study results and limits: Across a few donors, naive CD4 shared 5% to 6%, naive CD8 approximately 3.5%, memory CD4 approximately 2.5%, memory CD8 roughly 0.37%. A limitation of the genetic and exposure-history diversity represented arose from few donors.

V lost 2 bases and J lost 11, with 11 bases in between. CDR1 is SGHRS and CDR2 is YFSETQ in the germline V gene. The CDR3 sequence is 12 residues long. Some clones are missing from TCRdb's copy, which holds only in-frame ones; the method was immunoSEQ multiplex PCR. The sample consists of approximately 2,300,000 clones, about 90% of them appearing once. On this clone itself: Its antigen remains unidentified.

This TCR came from a man younger than 30 in good health. Some clones in this sample may be carry-over from other donors' samples. Sequenced material: naive CD4+ T cells from PBMCs. Regarding subset: CD45RA+ positively selected. The chain links TRBV5-1 to TRBJ2-1; D is unresolved. The CDR3 spells CASSFPAPQQFF. CDR3 sequence (DNA): TGCGCCAGCAGCTTTCCAGCGCCACAGCAGTTCTTC. Filled out from reference TRBV5-1 and TRBJ2-1, the complete variable domain reads KAGVTQTPRYLIKTRGQQVTLSCSPISGHRSVSWYQQTPGQGLQFLFEYFSETQRNKGNFPGRFSGRQFSNSRSEMNVSTLELGDSALYLCASSFPAPQQFFGPGTRLTVL.